The 15 T cell receptor beta chains given below trace back to one sample, sequenced in a study of blood T cells in healthy people across ages. Using a J-beta primer mix together with a sample-barcoded 5' primer, a second PCR was run for 7 to 11 cycles. One entry per CDR3 protein results from TCRdb running MiXCR on the 5' RACE reads. The table has roughly 1,100,000 distinct CDR3 sequences, under 30% seen once. These data also formed part of another study, on T cells of mothers and their children.

Material: blood. These TCRs come from a girl aged 2-15 years in good health.

The chain recombines TRBV7-9 with TRBJ2-3, with D unclear. Germline V gene sequence: CDR1 SEHNR, CDR2 FQNEAQ (reference sequence). The CDR3 sequence is 16 residues long. Between the trimmed V and J ends, which lost 2 bases and 8 bases, there was a span of 20 bases. CDR3 sequence reads: CASSLLKDVALGTQYF. CDR3 bases: TGTGCCAGCAGCTTACTTAAGGACGTGGCACTCGGTACGCAGTATTTT. The complete variable domain, with remaining parts taken from reference TRBV7-9 and TRBJ2-3, reads DTGVSQNPRHKITKRGQNVTFRCDPISEHNRLYWYRQTLGQGPEFLTYFQNEAQLEKSRLLSDRFSAERPKGSFSTLEIQRTEQGDSAMYLCASSLLKDVALGTQYFGPGTRLTVL.

This clonotype was seen a handful of times. The J gene is TRBJ2-7, the V gene TRBV29-1; 8 positions agree with TRBD1. The CDR3 is 13 amino acids. Per the germline V gene, CDR1 is SQVTM and CDR2 is ANQGSEA. The trim removed 6 bases at V and 3 bases at J, leaving 7 bases unmatched. The CDR3: CSVAKGQVYEQYF. In DNA, the CDR3 is TGCAGCGTAGCCAAGGGACAGGTCTACGAGCAGTACTTC.

V is TRBV6-5 and J is TRBJ2-5; no definite D call. CDR1 and CDR2 (germline): MNHEY, SVGAGI. The CDR3 spans 11 residues. V gave up 2 bases and J gave up 7 bases, with 5 bases separating them. The chain's CDR3 is CASSYTGTQYF. CDR3 sequence (DNA): TGTGCCAGCAGTTACACGGGGACCCAGTACTTC.

This clonotype has more than one count but fewer than ten. The chain couples TRBV21-1 to TRBJ2-7; TRBD1 reflects the table's D call only, with no check against the DNA. TRBV21-1 is recorded as a pseudogene. The CDR3 contains 16 residues. The CDR3 loop reads CARLGYWDRVPEEQYF. The CDR3, as DNA: TGTGCCAGGTTGGGTTATTGGGACAGGGTGCCTGAGGAGCAGTACTTC.

The chain joins TRBV15 to TRBJ2-3; D unresolved. This CDR3 region has 14 residues. The V gene lost 5 bases and the J gene lost 6 bases, with 15 bases spanning the gap. Per the germline V gene, CDR1 is LNHNV and CDR2 is YYDKDF (reference sequence). CDR3 bases: TGTGCCACCAGCGGGGAAGGACCCAGGGATACGCAGTATTTT. It is translated as CATSGEGPRDTQYF.

This clonotype was seen a handful of times. The J gene is TRBJ1-1, the V gene TRBV21-1; the listed D gene, TRBD1, was not tested against the DNA. TRBV21-1 is described as a pseudogene. The length of the CDR3 is 14 residues. CDR3 loop: CASSLQGALAEAFF. The DNA of the CDR3 is TGTGCCAGCAGCTTACAGGGGGCATTGGCTGAAGCTTTCTTT.

This clonotype has only one observation. The chain uses TRBV20-1 and TRBJ2-7; possible D gene TRBD2, 7 bases. The CDR3 totals 12 residues. Germline V CDR1 and CDR2: DFQATT, SNEGSKA (reference sequence). V was shortened by 6 bases and J by 5 bases, with 14 bases between the two germline ends. The CDR3 region has the DNA TGCAGTGCCAGGGAGGGGGACCACGAGCAGTACTTC. This translates into CSAREGDHEQYF.

This clonotype was observed a few times. The CDR3 coding sequence is TGCAGTGCTAGGCTTAGCGGGGAGTACGAGCAGTACTTC. It translates to CSARLSGEYEQYF. The chain uses TRBV20-1 and TRBJ2-7; 8 positions match TRBD2. Germline loops: CDR1 DFQATT, CDR2 SNEGSKA (reference sequence). V trimming: 3 bases; J trimming: 4 bases; junction bases outside the gene matches: 5. CDR3 length: 13 amino acids.

The rearrangement uses TRBV12-3 or TRBV12-4 and TRBJ2-5; D might be TRBD2 (6 bases). The CDR3 covers 15 residues. V lost 8 bases and J lost 2, with 18 bases in between. This chain's CDR3 is CASYPRDGLQETQYF. The DNA of the CDR3 is TGTGCCAGCTACCCGAGGGACGGACTACAAGAGACCCAGTACTTC.

This sequence joins TRBV30 and TRBJ2-2, with unresolved D. The germline V and J ends were trimmed by 5 bases and 1 base, with 5 bases remaining between them. The CDR3 is made up of 12 amino acids. CDR1 is GTSNPN, CDR2 SVGIG, per germline (reference sequence). In nucleotides, the CDR3 is TGTGCCTGGGGCGAGAACACCGGGGAGCTGTTTTTT. Translating it yields CAWGENTGELFF.

The gene calls are TRBV29-1 and TRBJ2-5; TRBD2 agrees at 8 bases. The DNA end favors TRBJ2-7, so the J call may be wrong. CDR3 length: 13 residues. From germline, CDR1 is SQVTM and CDR2 ANQGSEA. In DNA form, the CDR3 reads TGCAGCGTTCGGGAAGGACTAGCTCGCGAGCAGTACTTC. Translating it yields CSVREGLAREQYF.

The rearrangement links TRBV29-1 to TRBJ2-3; D ambiguous. The germline V and J ends were trimmed by 5 bases and 1 base, with 10 bases remaining between them. This CDR3 has 13 amino acids. Germline V lookup: CDR1 SQVTM, CDR2 ANQGSEA. CDR3 nucleotide sequence: TGCAGCGTTCCACTGGTAGGCACAGATACGCAGTATTTT. Protein sequence: CSVPLVGTDTQYF.

This sequence joins TRBV12-3 or TRBV12-4 and TRBJ2-1; 7 nucleotides line up with TRBD1. The CDR3 contains 18 residues. V lost 3 bases and J lost 1; bases outside the gene matches: 12. CDR3 amino acids: CASSFEAKGARSYNEQFF. The CDR3 DNA follows: TGTGCCAGCAGTTTTGAGGCCAAGGGGGCGAGATCCTACAATGAGCAGTTCTTC.

The chain is built from TRBV9 and TRBJ1-4; no reliable D call. The V gene lost 3 bases and the J gene lost 11 bases, with 11 bases spanning the gap. Germline CDR1 and CDR2: SGDLS and YYNGEE. CDR3 size: 12 residues. The CDR3 loop is CASSEGNGKLFF. In nucleotides, the CDR3 is TGTGCCAGCAGCGAGGGTAACGGGAAACTGTTTTTT.

The genes are TRBV10-3 and TRBJ2-5; TRBD2 might be the D (6 bases). Germline CDR1 reads ENHRY; CDR2 reads SYGVKD. V lost 4 bases to trimming and J lost 5 bases, with 20 bases between them. The CDR3 totals 16 residues. This CDR3 is CAISAGGSLRGETQYF. CDR3 bases: TGTGCCATCAGTGCCGGGGGTAGCCTCCGCGGGGAGACCCAGTACTTC.